Listed below are T cell receptor beta chains from one sample, sequenced in a study of T cells in Graves' hyperthyroidism and ophthalmopathy. TCRdb re-called the multiplex PCR reads with MiXCR, one entry per CDR3 protein. Here the sample spans hundreds of thousands of distinct CDR3 sequences, about 20% being singletons. The sequenced sample consisted of blood. Receptors were obtained from a man aged 35-49 years with Graves' ophthalmopathy. CDR3s include the opening cysteine and the closing phenylalanine or tryptophan. D genes are given only for firm matches. Some rows mark clone size as missing; the rest say once, few, many or name a class of expanded clone.

cdr3_nt cdr3_aa v_call d_call clone_size j_call
TGTGCCAGCAGCTTAATCTCCGGGCGGGGGGATGAGCAGTTCTTC CASSLISGRGDEQFF TRBV7-8 TRBD2 many TRBJ2-1
TGTGCCAGCCAGACCAGACAGGGAAGGGGGGGCGAGCAGTACTTC CASQTRQGRGGEQYF TRBV28 - - TRBJ2-7
TGTGCCAGCAGTGATCTCGGTAGCGAGCAGTACTTC CASSDLGSEQYF TRBV6-1 - many TRBJ2-7
TGTGCCAGCAGCCAAGATAGGGTCAGGGTTCGCACTGAAGCTTTCTTT CASSQDRVRVRTEAFF TRBV3-1 - few TRBJ1-1
TGCAGTGCTCGACTCGAAACAGATACGCAGTATTTT CSARLETDTQYF TRBV20-1 - many TRBJ2-3
TGTGCAGTAGGGTTAAACACTGAAGCTTTCTTT CAVGLNTEAFF TRBV30 - - TRBJ1-1
TGTGCCAGCAGCCCAGACGACAGGGGGCACAACTATGGCTACACCTTC CASSPDDRGHNYGYTF TRBV4-2 TRBD1 - TRBJ1-2
TGTGCCAGCAGTGATCCTTACGAGCAGTACTTC CASSDPYEQYF TRBV6-1 - few TRBJ2-7
TGTGCCAGCAGTTTGTCTAGGGTAGAGCATTTT CASSLSRVEHF TRBV6-1 - - TRBJ1-5
TGTGCCAGCAGTTGGGAGACTAGCGGGACCCAGTACTTC CASSWETSGTQYF TRBV6-2/TRBV6-3 TRBD2 - TRBJ2-5
TGTGCCAGCAGACGGGACTGGAAAGAAAAACTGTTTTTT CASRRDWKEKLFF TRBV6-2/TRBV6-3 - - TRBJ1-4
TGCGCCAGCAGCTTGTTGGCAGGTCAAGTCTACGAGCAGTACTTC CASSLLAGQVYEQYF TRBV5-1 - many TRBJ2-7
TGCAGCGTTAAGAACACTGAAGCTTTCTTT CSVKNTEAFF TRBV29-1 - many TRBJ1-1
TGCGCCAGCAGCACTGGACTACAGGGGGCAGGAGCTTTCTTT CASSTGLQGAGAFF TRBV5-1 TRBD1 many TRBJ1-1
TGTGCCAGCAGTCCCCTCCCGGGGATAGCTTTCTTT CASSPLPGIAFF TRBV6-1 - few TRBJ1-1
TGTGCCAGTACCCTAGCGGGGGGTTACAATGAGCAGTTCTTC CASTLAGGYNEQFF TRBV19 TRBD2 - TRBJ2-1
TGTGCCAGCAGTTTATACGCAGGGGGCACCTACGAGCAGTACTTC CASSLYAGGTYEQYF TRBV28 TRBD1 - TRBJ2-7
TGTGCCAGCAGTTCTCCGACGGGAGGTGCAGACTATGGCTACACCTTC CASSSPTGGADYGYTF TRBV6-5 - - TRBJ1-2
TGTGCCAGCACTTCTACAACCGGGGTTTTCTTT CASTSTTGVFF TRBV27 - - TRBJ1-1
TGTGCCAGCAGCTTAGCAATGGGACCGAATAATTCACCCCTCCACTTT CASSLAMGPNNSPLHF TRBV7-9 - - TRBJ1-6
TGTGCCAGCAGTTTATCGGGCCAGCAAGAGACCCAGTACTTC CASSLSGQQETQYF TRBV27 - many TRBJ2-5
TGTGCCACCAGTGGCTCGGTGGGGTTCTATACTGAAGCTTTCTTT CATSGSVGFYTEAFF TRBV24-1 - many TRBJ1-1
TGTGCCAGCAGCCTAGGACCCGGGACCATTTACGAGCAGTACTTC CASSLGPGTIYEQYF TRBV7-2 - - TRBJ2-7
TGTGCCAGCAGCTCACCCGAGGGGACCGGGGAGCTGTTTTTT CASSSPEGTGELFF TRBV7-9 - few TRBJ2-2
TGTGCCAGCAGCTTAGCGACTAGCGGGGGGGAGTCCTACAATGAGCAGTTCTTC CASSLATSGGESYNEQFF TRBV11-3 TRBD2 many TRBJ2-1
TGTGCCAGCAGGCGGATTGGGGGGGGCACAGATACGCAGTATTTT CASRRIGGGTDTQYF TRBV12-3/TRBV12-4 TRBD2 - TRBJ2-3
TGTGCCAGCAGCAGAGGAGCAACTGAAGCTTTCTTT CASSRGATEAFF TRBV9 - few TRBJ1-1
TGCAGCGTTTGTAGTATAGGGACTAGCGGGATGGGCACAGATACGCAGTATTTT CSVCSIGTSGMGTDTQYF TRBV29-1 TRBD2 few TRBJ2-3
TGTGCCAGCAGCTTCGATCCCGGCGGGGGTGGATTCTTC CASSFDPGGGGFF TRBV7-2 TRBD2 - TRBJ2-1
TGCGCCAGCAGCTCACGGCCCCGGGACGGAGTTACACGCAATGAGCAGTTCTTC CASSSRPRDGVTRNEQFF TRBV5-1 - many TRBJ2-1
TGTGCCAGCCTATCACCCGGGACTAGCGGAAACACCGGGGAGCTGTTTTTT CASLSPGTSGNTGELFF TRBV6-2/TRBV6-3 TRBD2 - TRBJ2-2
TGTGCCAGCAGCACATCCCACGAAGTCCAAGAGACCCAGTACTTC CASSTSHEVQETQYF TRBV7-9 - many TRBJ2-5
TGTGCCACCGCCCGGGGCAGGACCTCCTACGAGCAGTACTTC CATARGRTSYEQYF TRBV11-2 - many TRBJ2-7
TGTGCCAGCAGCCCTAGACACGCGGTAGGAGCTTTCTTT CASSPRHAVGAFF TRBV7-9 - many TRBJ1-1
TGTGCCAGCAAGCCAGGGGGCTCCTCCTACGAGCAGTACTTC CASKPGGSSYEQYF TRBV28 TRBD1 many TRBJ2-7
TGCGCCAGCACTGGGGAGAAAGAGACCCAGTACTTC CASTGEKETQYF TRBV5-1 - - TRBJ2-5
TGTGCCAGCAGCTTAGGTCCGGGACTAGGTACTGAGCAGTTCTTC CASSLGPGLGTEQFF TRBV11-2 TRBD2 many TRBJ2-1
TGTGCCAGCAGCCAAGCGCAGTTAGGGGGGTCGGCAGGGACCCAGTACTTC CASSQAQLGGSAGTQYF TRBV3-1 - few TRBJ2-5
TGTGCCAGCAGTGGACAGACAGATACGCAGTATTTT CASSGQTDTQYF TRBV28 - many TRBJ2-3